This T cell receptor (beta chain) was sequenced in a study of blood T cell repertoires in COVID-19. Germline V gene data show CDR1 as MNHEY and CDR2 as SVGEGT. Trimming at V came to 2 bases and at J to 1 base, leaving 4 bases not matched to a gene. The CDR3 has 15 residues. Authors' methods: Amplification with reference gene primers provided the estimates of nucleated cell counts. Using immunoSEQ multiplex PCR, the repertoire was profiled, and TCRdb retains in-frame clones only, with some absent. V, J and clone size reflect that table, while D and trimming were determined from the DNA. The sample includes around 81,000 clones, roughly nine tenths seen only once; the top ten take around 1.9%.

The sequence was collected from a woman aged 55 to 70 with acute or convalescent COVID-19. J is TRBJ2-7 and V is TRBV6-2 or TRBV6-3; 8 nucleotides line up with TRBD1. The sample comprised peripheral blood. The CDR3 is CASSYAGTGSYEQYF. CDR3 in DNA: TGTGCCAGCAGTTACGCCGGGACAGGTTCCTACGAGCAGTACTTC.